A selection of T cell receptor beta chains follows, all from one sample in a study of blood T cells in healthy people across ages. TCRdb processed the 5' RACE reads anew with MiXCR; each CDR3 protein has one entry. The table records around 820,000 distinct CDR3 sequences, around 25% of them present only once. This sample also belongs to another study, concerning T cells of mothers and their children.

Sequencing used blood. The receptors derive from a boy aged 5 to 17 in good health. Each CDR3 is given with its conserved first and last residue. Each record gives: V gene, clone size, D gene, J gene, CDR3 protein, CDR3 DNA. A D gene is named only where the DNA matches it firmly. Clone size appears in some rows only: once, few, many, or a class for an expanded clone.

V gene: TRBV28
clone size: NA
D gene: NA
J gene: TRBJ1-1
CDR3 protein: CASSPLYTEAFF
CDR3 DNA: TGTGCCAGCAGTCCCTTGTACACTGAAGCTTTCTTT

V gene: TRBV28
clone size: NA
D gene: NA
J gene: TRBJ2-5
CDR3 protein: CASGIRDNQETQYF
CDR3 DNA: TGTGCCAGCGGAATCCGGGACAACCAAGAGACCCAGTACTTC

V gene: TRBV5-1
clone size: once
D gene: NA
J gene: TRBJ2-5
CDR3 protein: CASSKTTGEETQYF
CDR3 DNA: TGCGCCAGCAGCAAAACGACAGGAGAAGAGACTCAGTACTTC

V gene: TRBV7-2
clone size: once
D gene: TRBD2
J gene: TRBJ2-1
CDR3 protein: CASSLARKREGRNNEQFF
CDR3 DNA: TGTGCCAGCAGCTTAGCGCGCAAGCGGGAGGGCCGAAACAATGAGCAGTTCTTC

V gene: TRBV6-5
clone size: NA
D gene: NA
J gene: TRBJ1-4
CDR3 protein: CASSYGGYSTTNEKLFF
CDR3 DNA: TGTGCCAGCAGTTACGGCGGATATAGTACAACTAATGAAAAACTGTTTTTT

V gene: TRBV29-1
clone size: NA
D gene: NA
J gene: TRBJ2-1
CDR3 protein: CSVPQTNNEQFF
CDR3 DNA: TGCAGCGTTCCCCAAACTAACAATGAGCAGTTCTTC

V gene: TRBV10-3
clone size: few
D gene: TRBD2
J gene: TRBJ2-1
CDR3 protein: CAIGSGSFNEQFF
CDR3 DNA: TGTGCCATAGGCAGCGGGAGCTTTAATGAGCAGTTCTTC

V gene: TRBV11-2
clone size: NA
D gene: TRBD1
J gene: TRBJ1-2
CDR3 protein: CASSLLTGLKLDYTF
CDR3 DNA: TGTGCCAGCAGCCTCCTGACAGGGCTTAAACTTGACTACACCTTC

V gene: TRBV5-5
clone size: few
D gene: NA
J gene: TRBJ2-3
CDR3 protein: CASSLGGAPWGPDTQYF
CDR3 DNA: TGTGCCAGCAGCTTAGGTGGGGCACCCTGGGGCCCAGATACGCAGTATTTT

V gene: TRBV12-3/TRBV12-4
clone size: NA
D gene: TRBD1
J gene: TRBJ1-2
CDR3 protein: CASSLWDRGDYGYTF
CDR3 DNA: TGTGCCAGCAGTTTATGGGACAGGGGGGACTATGGCTACACCTTC

V gene: TRBV25-1
clone size: NA
D gene: TRBD1
J gene: TRBJ1-2
CDR3 protein: CASQTGDNYDYTF
CDR3 DNA: TGTGCCAGCCAGACAGGGGACAACTATGACTACACCTTC

V gene: TRBV12-3/TRBV12-4
clone size: few
D gene: NA
J gene: TRBJ2-7
CDR3 protein: CASRGDLYEQYF
CDR3 DNA: TGTGCCAGCAGGGGGGATTTATACGAGCAGTACTTC

V gene: TRBV6-1
clone size: NA
D gene: NA
J gene: TRBJ2-1
CDR3 protein: CASSAAGQTYNEQFF
CDR3 DNA: TGTGCCAGCAGTGCTGCGGGACAGACCTACAATGAGCAGTTCTTC

V gene: TRBV12-3/TRBV12-4
clone size: NA
D gene: NA
J gene: TRBJ2-4
CDR3 protein: CASSTTLVQYF
CDR3 DNA: TGTGCCAGCAGTACCACATTAGTTCAGTACTTC

V gene: TRBV29-1
clone size: NA
D gene: TRBD1
J gene: TRBJ1-1
CDR3 protein: CSAGQGSEAFF
CDR3 DNA: TGCAGCGCTGGACAGGGGTCTGAAGCTTTCTTT

V gene: TRBV7-9
clone size: few
D gene: NA
J gene: TRBJ2-5
CDR3 protein: CASSLALQLDQETQYF
CDR3 DNA: TGTGCCAGCAGCTTAGCGCTGCAACTAGACCAAGAGACCCAGTACTTC

V gene: TRBV6-5
clone size: NA
D gene: TRBD2
J gene: TRBJ2-7
CDR3 protein: CASSNSEPRAGVNEQYF
CDR3 DNA: TGTGCCAGCAGTAACTCGGAACCTCGAGCGGGAGTCAACGAGCAGTACTTC

V gene: TRBV7-3
clone size: many
D gene: NA
J gene: TRBJ2-5
CDR3 protein: CASSLRREETQYF
CDR3 DNA: TGTGCCAGCAGCCTGAGAAGGGAAGAGACCCAGTACTTC

V gene: TRBV19
clone size: few
D gene: TRBD1
J gene: TRBJ2-4
CDR3 protein: CATRDSENIQYF
CDR3 DNA: TGTGCCACTAGGGACAGCGAAAACATTCAGTACTTC

V gene: TRBV15
clone size: once
D gene: NA
J gene: TRBJ1-1
CDR3 protein: CATSRGRPNTEAFF
CDR3 DNA: TGTGCCACCAGCAGAGGTCGACCGAACACTGAAGCTTTCTTT

V gene: TRBV28
clone size: few
D gene: NA
J gene: TRBJ2-5
CDR3 protein: CASSLTGEVETQYF
CDR3 DNA: TGTGCCAGCAGTTTAACAGGGGAGGTGGAGACCCAGTACTTC

V gene: TRBV19
clone size: few
D gene: NA
J gene: TRBJ2-7
CDR3 protein: CATTGDSYKQYF
CDR3 DNA: TGTGCCACCACGGGGGACTCCTACAAGCAGTACTTC

V gene: TRBV6-6
clone size: NA
D gene: TRBD1
J gene: TRBJ2-5
CDR3 protein: CASRTGAIETQYF
CDR3 DNA: TGTGCCAGCAGAACAGGGGCGATAGAGACCCAGTACTTC

V gene: TRBV6-2/TRBV6-3
clone size: NA
D gene: NA
J gene: TRBJ2-7
CDR3 protein: CASRWGSYEQYF
CDR3 DNA: TGTGCCAGCAGATGGGGGTCCTACGAGCAGTACTTC

V gene: TRBV9
clone size: few
D gene: NA
J gene: TRBJ1-2
CDR3 protein: CASSDSGRANYGYTF
CDR3 DNA: TGTGCCAGCAGCGATTCAGGGCGAGCTAACTATGGCTACACCTTC

V gene: TRBV18
clone size: few
D gene: TRBD1
J gene: TRBJ2-4
CDR3 protein: CASSPDRGRTKNIQYF
CDR3 DNA: TGTGCCAGCTCACCGGACAGGGGGCGAACCAAAAACATTCAGTACTTC

V gene: TRBV18
clone size: NA
D gene: NA
J gene: TRBJ2-7
CDR3 protein: CASSPPQGGYEQYF
CDR3 DNA: TGTGCCAGCTCACCACCTCAGGGAGGCTACGAGCAGTACTTC

V gene: TRBV20-1
clone size: NA
D gene: NA
J gene: TRBJ2-1
CDR3 protein: CSADKGGEVGEQFF
CDR3 DNA: TGCAGTGCCGATAAGGGGGGCGAGGTTGGTGAGCAGTTCTTC

V gene: TRBV20-1
clone size: few
D gene: TRBD1
J gene: TRBJ2-5
CDR3 protein: CSVAGTGGPLGETQYF
CDR3 DNA: TGCAGTGTCGCCGGGACAGGGGGCCCTCTGGGGGAGACCCAGTACTTC

V gene: TRBV12-3/TRBV12-4
clone size: NA
D gene: TRBD2
J gene: TRBJ2-1
CDR3 protein: CASSDTASGFYNEQLF
CDR3 DNA: TGTGCCAGCAGTGATACCGCTAGCGGGTTCTACAATGAGCAGCTCTTC

V gene: TRBV15
clone size: few
D gene: NA
J gene: TRBJ1-3
CDR3 protein: CATSRDPETGNTIYF
CDR3 DNA: TGTGCCACCAGCAGAGATCCGGAGACTGGAAACACCATATATTTT

V gene: TRBV18
clone size: NA
D gene: TRBD1
J gene: TRBJ1-1
CDR3 protein: CASSPQDRGKGSEAFF
CDR3 DNA: TGTGCCAGCTCACCCCAGGACAGGGGGAAGGGATCTGAAGCTTTCTTT

V gene: TRBV18
clone size: many
D gene: TRBD1
J gene: TRBJ2-7
CDR3 protein: CASSPGTGLYEQYF
CDR3 DNA: TGTGCCAGCAGCCCCGGGACAGGGCTCTACGAGCAGTACTTC

V gene: TRBV24-1
clone size: NA
D gene: TRBD1
J gene: TRBJ1-1
CDR3 protein: CATSDSDRDTEAFF
CDR3 DNA: TGTGCCACCAGTGACTCGGACAGGGATACTGAAGCTTTCTTT

V gene: TRBV20-1
clone size: NA
D gene: TRBD1
J gene: TRBJ2-5
CDR3 protein: CSADWMDRSQETQYF
CDR3 DNA: TGCAGTGCCGACTGGATGGACAGGAGCCAAGAGACCCAGTACTTC

V gene: TRBV6-5
clone size: few
D gene: NA
J gene: TRBJ1-1
CDR3 protein: CASGYVRATEAFF
CDR3 DNA: TGTGCCAGCGGTTACGTCAGGGCCACTGAAGCTTTCTTT

V gene: TRBV9
clone size: NA
D gene: NA
J gene: TRBJ1-5
CDR3 protein: CASSIGGWVNQPQHF
CDR3 DNA: TGTGCCAGCAGCATAGGGGGTTGGGTCAATCAGCCCCAGCATTTT

V gene: TRBV15
clone size: few
D gene: NA
J gene: TRBJ2-1
CDR3 protein: CATSSRKSSSNEQFF
CDR3 DNA: TGTGCCACCAGCAGCCGCAAGTCTTCTTCGAATGAGCAGTTCTTC

V gene: TRBV5-1
clone size: few
D gene: NA
J gene: TRBJ1-1
CDR3 protein: CASRYHKGRIRWTEAFF
CDR3 DNA: TGCGCCAGCCGATATCATAAGGGGCGAATTAGGTGGACTGAAGCTTTCTTT

V gene: TRBV20-1
clone size: few
D gene: TRBD2
J gene: TRBJ2-2
CDR3 protein: CSARDSGLAGNTGELFF
CDR3 DNA: TGCAGTGCTAGAGATTCCGGACTAGCGGGTAACACTGGGGAGCTGTTTTTT

V gene: TRBV7-6
clone size: NA
D gene: TRBD1
J gene: TRBJ1-1
CDR3 protein: CASSLAWTGEGEMNTEAFF
CDR3 DNA: TGTGCCAGCAGCTTAGCGTGGACAGGGGAAGGAGAGATGAACACTGAAGCTTTCTTT

V gene: TRBV7-2
clone size: NA
D gene: TRBD2
J gene: TRBJ2-7
CDR3 protein: CASSTSPGTTYEQYF
CDR3 DNA: TGTGCCAGCAGCACAAGCCCAGGGACTACCTACGAGCAGTACTTC

V gene: TRBV11-1
clone size: few
D gene: TRBD1
J gene: TRBJ1-1
CDR3 protein: CASSLAAGGYTEAFF
CDR3 DNA: TGTGCCAGCAGCTTAGCGGCAGGGGGCTACACTGAAGCTTTCTTT

V gene: TRBV6-5
clone size: NA
D gene: NA
J gene: TRBJ1-3
CDR3 protein: CASSSTSSITSSGNTIYF
CDR3 DNA: TGTGCCAGCAGTTCGACTAGTTCGATTACAAGCTCTGGAAACACCATATATTTT

V gene: TRBV19
clone size: few
D gene: NA
J gene: TRBJ1-1
CDR3 protein: CASDSKSLGGYTEAFF
CDR3 DNA: TGTGCCAGCGATTCAAAGAGCCTCGGAGGATACACTGAAGCTTTCTTT

V gene: TRBV28
clone size: many
D gene: TRBD1
J gene: TRBJ2-7
CDR3 protein: CASSRRDRGPEQYF
CDR3 DNA: TGTGCCAGCAGCCGACGGGACAGGGGGCCCGAGCAGTACTTC

V gene: TRBV11-2
clone size: NA
D gene: NA
J gene: TRBJ2-1
CDR3 protein: CASSLDGTGNRFF
CDR3 DNA: TGTGCCAGCAGCTTAGATGGGACGGGGAACCGGTTCTTC

V gene: TRBV3-1
clone size: NA
D gene: TRBD1
J gene: TRBJ2-4
CDR3 protein: CASSSNTGGWNIQYF
CDR3 DNA: TGTGCCAGCAGCTCAAATACAGGGGGTTGGAACATTCAGTACTTC

V gene: TRBV29-1
clone size: NA
D gene: NA
J gene: TRBJ2-1
CDR3 protein: CSGWSGSNEQFF
CDR3 DNA: TGCAGCGGGTGGAGCGGAAGCAATGAGCAGTTCTTC

V gene: TRBV5-1
clone size: NA
D gene: NA
J gene: TRBJ2-7
CDR3 protein: CASSQMGGAEWQYF
CDR3 DNA: TGCGCCAGCAGCCAGATGGGGGGGGCCGAATGGCAGTACTTC

V gene: TRBV27
clone size: NA
D gene: TRBD1
J gene: TRBJ1-2
CDR3 protein: CASSRQGANYGYTF
CDR3 DNA: TGTGCCAGCAGCCGACAGGGGGCAAACTATGGCTACACCTTC

V gene: TRBV19
clone size: NA
D gene: NA
J gene: TRBJ1-4
CDR3 protein: CASSNRPELFF
CDR3 DNA: TGTGCCAGTAGTAACAGGCCGGAACTGTTTTTT

V gene: TRBV20-1
clone size: NA
D gene: NA
J gene: TRBJ2-7
CDR3 protein: CSARGQSSYEQYF
CDR3 DNA: TGCAGTGCTAGAGGGCAGAGCTCCTACGAGCAGTACTTC

V gene: TRBV7-9
clone size: NA
D gene: NA
J gene: TRBJ1-4
CDR3 protein: CASSVGDGIRGEKLFF
CDR3 DNA: TGTGCCAGCAGCGTCGGTGACGGGATCCGGGGTGAAAAACTGTTTTTT